This is a list of T cell receptor beta chains from one sample in a study of control samples from healthy donors and cancer patients. Libraries were prepared by immunoSEQ multiplex PCR; TCRdb keeps only in-frame clonotypes and omits some of them. The repertoire holds 100,000 to 150,000 clones, 92% seen once, with less than 2.5% in the top ten. The specimen sequenced was blood. The source of these receptors is a woman between 50 and 59 years old in good health. CDR3s include the opening cysteine and the closing phenylalanine or tryptophan. A D gene is named only where the DNA matches it firmly. Rows give clone size only sometimes, using once, few, many, or a class for an expanded clone.

- TRBJ2-3 TRBD2 TRBV7-2 TGTGCCAGCAGCTCTTCTAGGAGCGGGGCAGATACGCAGTATTTT CASSSSRSGADTQYF
once TRBJ1-2 - TRBV6-1 TGTGCCAGCAGTGACGTAGGGGCTGGTGGCTACACCTTC CASSDVGAGGYTF
- TRBJ1-4 TRBD1 TRBV6-5 TGTGCCAGCAGCCCGGGACAGGGCAGTGAAAAACTGTTTTTT CASSPGQGSEKLFF
- TRBJ1-2 - TRBV4-1 TGCGCCAGCAGCCCAATAGTAGGATATGGCTACACCTTC CASSPIVGYGYTF
- TRBJ1-3 TRBD1 TRBV9 TGTGCCAGCAGCGCTAGGACAGGGGTCTCCCAAACCATATATTTT CASSARTGVSQTIYF
- TRBJ2-5 - TRBV6-5 TGTGCCAGCAATACCTTCAATGGATTAAGGGAGACCCAGTACTTC CASNTFNGLRETQYF
- TRBJ1-1 TRBD1 TRBV19 TGTGCCAGTACCCAAGTGAGACAGGGGATGTACACTGAAGCTTTCTTT CASTQVRQGMYTEAFF
- TRBJ2-2 TRBD2 TRBV5-1 TGCGCCAGCAGCTTAACGACTAGCGGGAGGACCGGGGAGCTGTTTTTT CASSLTTSGRTGELFF
- TRBJ2-2 - TRBV5-4 TGTGCCAGCAGCTTGGAACCCTCCGGGGAGCTGTTTTTT CASSLEPSGELFF
- TRBJ1-5 TRBD1 TRBV28 TGTGCCACCAGCCTGGGGACAGGGAGTCAGCCCCAGCATTTT CATSLGTGSQPQHF
- TRBJ1-2 TRBD1 TRBV27 TGTGCCAGCAGTTCCCAATTGGGACAGACCTATGGCTACACCTTC CASSSQLGQTYGYTF
- TRBJ1-1 - TRBV30 TGTGCCTGGAAGGGCTCGCGTGAGGCTTTCTTT CAWKGSREAFF
- TRBJ1-4 - TRBV12-2 TGTGCAAGTCGCTCCTTACCCCGGGACGGGCGGGTAAGGCCGGGATCAAATGAAAAACTGTTTTTT CASRSLPRDGRVRPGSNEKLFF
- TRBJ2-7 - TRBV10-2 TGCGCCAGCAGTGTACTAGTTGAATACGAGCAGTACTTC CASSVLVEYEQYF
- TRBJ1-1 TRBD1 TRBV14 TGTGCCAGCAGCCTAAACAGGGGGTCCACTGAAGCTTTCTTT CASSLNRGSTEAFF
few TRBJ2-1 - TRBV4-1 TGCGCCAGCAGCCAAGATGAGGGAGAGGCCTACAATGAGCAGTTCTTC CASSQDEGEAYNEQFF
- TRBJ1-6 - TRBV19 TGTGCCAGTACCCCGGGAGAGGGGAGGGCTCGTTCTTCACCCCTCCACTTT CASTPGEGRARSSPLHF
- TRBJ1-2 - TRBV5-1 TGCGCCAGCAGTCGTGACGGGGACGATGGAGGCTACACCTTC CASSRDGDDGGYTF
- TRBJ1-2 TRBD1 TRBV5-1 TGCGCCAGCAGCTTGGACGGCCAGGGGGCCTATGGCTACACCTTC CASSLDGQGAYGYTF
- TRBJ2-7 - TRBV6-6 TGTGCCAGCAGTCGTAGCGGCTACGAGCAGTACTTC CASSRSGYEQYF
- TRBJ2-7 - TRBV19 TGTGCCAGTAGTATAGGATGGCACCAGAACTACGAGCAGTACTTC CASSIGWHQNYEQYF
- TRBJ1-4 - TRBV10-3 TGTGCCACCCATGACGGTGCTAATGAAAAACTGTTTTTT CATHDGANEKLFF
- TRBJ2-7 - TRBV21-1 TGTGCCAGCAGCATACCGGGACTAGCCTTTACCTACGAGCAGTACTTC CASSIPGLAFTYEQYF
- TRBJ1-1 - TRBV10-3 TGTGCCACCCGGGGGGGAGGGCACACTGAAGCTTTCTTT CATRGGGHTEAFF
- TRBJ2-1 - TRBV27 TGTGCCAGCAGTCAAAAGCCGGGACGACGATTAGACAATGAGCAGTTCTTC CASSQKPGRRLDNEQFF
- TRBJ2-7 TRBD1 TRBV6-5 TGTGCCAGCAGTTTCTCGCTTGACAGGGCGCCCTACGAGCAGTACTTC CASSFSLDRAPYEQYF
- TRBJ1-5 - TRBV20-1 TGCAGTGCTGTTCGGGGAAAGCCCCAGCATTTT CSAVRGKPQHF
once TRBJ1-1 TRBD1 TRBV29-1 TGCAGCGTTGCAAGGGGGCTGGGCACTGAAGCTTTCTTT CSVARGLGTEAFF
- TRBJ1-1 TRBD1 TRBV30 TGTGCCTGGAGTGGGGGACAGGGTCTTATCACTGAAGCTTTCTTT CAWSGGQGLITEAFF
- TRBJ1-1 - TRBV7-9 TGTGCCAGCAGCACCCAGTGGGGGGGACTCACTGAAGCTTTCTTT CASSTQWGGLTEAFF
- TRBJ2-1 - TRBV9 TGTGCCAGCAGCGCCAGGTTAGGCGGTCTGTTCTTC CASSARLGGLFF
- TRBJ1-2 - TRBV21-1 TGTGCCAGGCCCGTTTGTGAGGGGGGGCAATTAAACTATGGCTACACCTTC CARPVCEGGQLNYGYTF
- TRBJ1-1 TRBD1 TRBV2 TGTGCCACCCGGGACAGGGTCTACACTGAAGCTTTCTTT CATRDRVYTEAFF
- TRBJ1-5 - TRBV12-5 TGTGCTAGTGGTGGGAGGGGGGAAAGCAATCAGCCCCAGCATTTT CASGGRGESNQPQHF
once TRBJ2-1 TRBD2 TRBV27 TGTGCCAGCACCAAGCAGCCTAGCGGGACTTCACTCCACAATGAGCAGTTCTTC CASTKQPSGTSLHNEQFF
- TRBJ1-5 - TRBV19 TGTGCCAGTAGACTACAGGGCTCCAATCAGCCCCAGCATTTT CASRLQGSNQPQHF
- TRBJ1-1 - TRBV5-5 TGTGCCAGCAGCTTGGACGTCAGGAGGAACACTGAAGCTTTCTTT CASSLDVRRNTEAFF
- TRBJ1-1 - TRBV7-2 TGTGCCAGCAGCCCATGGGGGGGGAACACTGAAGCTTTCTTT CASSPWGGNTEAFF
- TRBJ2-1 - TRBV3-1/TRBV3-2 TGTGCCAGCAGCCAAGAGCTTGCCAGGGGCTTAAAGTTCTTC CASSQELARGLKFF
- TRBJ2-1 TRBD1 TRBV4-1 TGCGCCAGCAGCCAAGTGGGACAGGGGACCTACAATGAGCAGTTCTTC CASSQVGQGTYNEQFF
- TRBJ2-1 - TRBV29-1 TGCAGCGTACGAGAGGGATGGAATGAGCAGTTCTTC CSVREGWNEQFF
- TRBJ2-5 TRBD2 TRBV27 TGTGCCAGCAGTTTGGGTTGGGGGGGGGAGACCCAGTACTTC CASSLGWGGETQYF
- TRBJ1-1 - TRBV27 TGTGCCAGCAGTTTACGTGGACGGGACGTGGCTCCTGAAGCTTTCTTT CASSLRGRDVAPEAFF